This T cell receptor (beta chain) was recovered during a study of T cell responses to AZD1222 COVID-19 vaccine. Method: immunoSEQ multiplex PCR; TCRdb's copy keeps in-frame clones and lacks some. The data show 90,000 to 120,000 clones, around 90% seen once. Trimming took 3 bases from V and 3 from J, leaving 15 bases between them. Looked up from germline, CDR1 is KGHSH and CDR2 is LQKENI. The CDR3 has 15 residues. The sequence was collected from an adult who received the AZD1222 COVID-19 vaccine. The source material was peripheral blood, sampled 28 days after the second AZD1222 dose. The genes are TRBV18 and TRBJ2-7; D is undetermined. CDR3 nucleotides: TGTGCCAGCTCACCGGCCAGGCTGATGGTCTACGAGCAGTACTTC. Amino acid sequence: CASSPARLMVYEQYF.